This section outlines one T cell receptor (beta chain) sequence together with its context. Its antigen is not known. This sample was included in a study of spatial heterogeneity in lung cancer. Study as a whole: Among detected sequences, beta-chain ones consistently exceeded alpha-chain ones in number. Study results and limitations: The study found that expanded intratumoral alpha and beta TCR counts tracked tumor mutation counts.

Germline CDR1 SGHRS, CDR2 YFSETQ. V lost 4 bases and J 6 bases, leaving 18 bases between the germline ends. CDR3 length: 15 residues. Time point meaning: sample taken at primary tumor resection. Each CDR3 protein is one row after TCRdb ran MiXCR on the 5' RACE reads. The sample gives 3,000 to 4,000 distinct CDR3 sequences, around a sixth of which show up once; 6.5% to 8.5% is in the top ten. This specimen consisted of lung tumor tissue, obtained at surgery. This chain joins TRBV5-1 and TRBJ2-3, with no clear D. The TCR was taken from a male donor with early-stage non-small cell lung cancer. The CDR3 loop is CASSPTWGKGDTQYF. CDR3 nucleotide sequence: TGCGCCAGCAGCCCGACCTGGGGTAAAGGTGATACGCAGTATTTT.